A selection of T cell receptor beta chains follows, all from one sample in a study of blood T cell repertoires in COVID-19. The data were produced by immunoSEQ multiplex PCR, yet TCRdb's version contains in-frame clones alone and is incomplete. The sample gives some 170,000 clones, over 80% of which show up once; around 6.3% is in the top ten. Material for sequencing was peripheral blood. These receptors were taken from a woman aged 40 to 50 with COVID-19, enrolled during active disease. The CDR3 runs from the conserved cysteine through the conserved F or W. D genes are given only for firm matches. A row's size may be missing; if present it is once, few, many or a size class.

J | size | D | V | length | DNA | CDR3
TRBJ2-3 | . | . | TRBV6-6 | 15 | TGTGCCAGCAGTTACGAGGCGGGGATCACAGATACGCAGTATTTT | CASSYEAGITDTQYF
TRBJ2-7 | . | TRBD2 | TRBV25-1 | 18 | TGTGCCAGCAGTCCCGCGGGACTAGCGGGAGGGACCCTCTACGAGCAGTACTTC | CASSPAGLAGGTLYEQYF
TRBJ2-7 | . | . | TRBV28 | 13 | TGTGCCAGCAGTCCCGGAGTTTCTTTCGAGCAGTACTTC | CASSPGVSFEQYF
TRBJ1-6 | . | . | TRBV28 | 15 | TGTGCCAGCAGTTCCGCGGCAGCTGATAATTCACCCCTCCACTTT | CASSSAAADNSPLHF
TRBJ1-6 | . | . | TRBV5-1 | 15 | TGCGCCAGCACGAGACAGGATCATAGTAATTCACCCCTCCACTTT | CASTRQDHSNSPLHF
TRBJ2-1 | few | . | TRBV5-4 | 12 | TGTGCCAGCAGCTTACCCAGGCTTGAGCAGTTCTTC | CASSLPRLEQFF
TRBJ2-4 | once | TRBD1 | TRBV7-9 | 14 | TGTGCCAGCATCAAACAGGGGATGTCGGACATTCAGTACTTC | CASIKQGMSDIQYF
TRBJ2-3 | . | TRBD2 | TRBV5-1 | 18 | TGCGCCAGCAGCGAGGGACTAGCGGGACTACTTCGTACAGATACGCAGTATTTT | CASSEGLAGLLRTDTQYF
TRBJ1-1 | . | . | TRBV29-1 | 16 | TGCAGCGTTGAAAGAGGTACAGGGAGAATGAACACTGAAGCTTTCTTT | CSVERGTGRMNTEAFF
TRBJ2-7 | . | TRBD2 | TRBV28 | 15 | TGTGCCAGCAGTTCACGGACTAGCGGTACCTACGAGCAGTACTTC | CASSSRTSGTYEQYF
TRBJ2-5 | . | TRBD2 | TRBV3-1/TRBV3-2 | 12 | TGTGCCTCTAGCGGGGCCCGGAAGACCCAGTACTTC | CASSGARKTQYF
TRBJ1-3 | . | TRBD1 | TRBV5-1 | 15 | TGCGCCAGCAGCCCCTGGACAGGGGCTGGAAACACCATATATTTT | CASSPWTGAGNTIYF
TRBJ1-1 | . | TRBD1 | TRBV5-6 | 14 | TGTGCCAGCAGCTCCGGGACAGGGGGCACTGAAGCTTTCTTT | CASSSGTGGTEAFF
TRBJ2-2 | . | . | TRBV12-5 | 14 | TGTGCTAGTGGTTTCACTCCGAACACCGGGGAGCTGTTTTTT | CASGFTPNTGELFF
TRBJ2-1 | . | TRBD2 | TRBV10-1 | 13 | TGCGCCAGCAGGGGGACTAGCGGGAGTAAGCAGTTCTTC | CASRGTSGSKQFF
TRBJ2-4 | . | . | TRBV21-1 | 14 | TGTGCCAGCAGCAAGGGACAGGGGGTAAACATTCAGTACTTC | CASSKGQGVNIQYF
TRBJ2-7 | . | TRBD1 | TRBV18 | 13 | TGTGCCAGCTCACCGACAGGGGCCTACGAGCAGTACTTC | CASSPTGAYEQYF
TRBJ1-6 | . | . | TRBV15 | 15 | TGTGCCACCAGCAGAGATCGGGGGGGTAGTTCACCCCTCCACTTT | CATSRDRGGSSPLHF
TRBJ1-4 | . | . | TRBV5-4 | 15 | TGTGCCAGCAGCCCCGGAGGGGTTTGGGCTGAAAAACTGTTTTTT | CASSPGGVWAEKLFF
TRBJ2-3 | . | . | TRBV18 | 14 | TGTGCCAGCCTTGCTGTCCAGGCGCCAGATACGCAGTATTTT | CASLAVQAPDTQYF
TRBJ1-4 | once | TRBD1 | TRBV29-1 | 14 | TGCAGCGTGAAACCACAGGGGGCGGGTGAAAAACTGTTTTTT | CSVKPQGAGEKLFF
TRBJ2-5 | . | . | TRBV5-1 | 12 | TGCGCCAGCAGACCGGAGACGGAGACCCAGTACTTC | CASRPETETQYF
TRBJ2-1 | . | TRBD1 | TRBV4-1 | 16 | TGCGCCAGCAGTCATACCGGGACAGGGAACCTCAATGAGCAGTTCTTC | CASSHTGTGNLNEQFF
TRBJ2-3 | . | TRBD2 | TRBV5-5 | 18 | TGTGCCAGCAGCCCCGGGACTAGCGGGGGGGCACTCACAGATACGCAGTATTTT | CASSPGTSGGALTDTQYF
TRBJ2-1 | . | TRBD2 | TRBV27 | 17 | TGTGCCAGCAGTACCTCTTCACGGGGGGTTTCCTACAATGAGCAGTTCTTC | CASSTSSRGVSYNEQFF